Shown below are 2 T cell receptor beta chains from a single sample sequenced in a study of OX40 agonist ivuxolimab in advanced cancers. Clones were sequenced by immunoSEQ multiplex PCR, and TCRdb holds only the in-frame ones, with some missing. The data contain about 120,000 clones, just under 95% of them singletons. The sequencing here drew on CD4+ or CD8+ T cells sorted from blood, taken in a trial of the OX40 agonist ivuxolimab. The receptors shown here come from an adult with an advanced solid tumor such as melanoma, head and neck, liver or kidney cancer.

V and J are TRBV25-1 and TRBJ2-7; the match to TRBD1 covers 7 bases. This CDR3 is 17 amino acids long. Germline trimming cut 7 bases from V and 0 bases from J; bases unmatched to any gene: 15. The germline CDR1 and CDR2 sequences are MGHDK and SYGVNS. DNA for the CDR3: TGTGCCAGCAAGTCCCGGGACAGACTCCCCCTCTCCTACGAGCAGTACTTC. Amino acid sequence: CASKSRDRLPLSYEQYF.

This clone appeared a few times. The chain combines TRBV28 with TRBJ1-5; D remains ambiguous. The CDR3 loop spans 13 amino acids. Germline V gene lookup returns CDR1 MDHEN and CDR2 SYDVKM. Trimming cost V 6 bases and J 4 bases, with 10 bases left between them. This CDR3 reads CASSSMGNQPQHF. For the CDR3, the DNA is TGTGCCAGCAGCTCAATGGGGAATCAGCCCCAGCATTTT.